The entry that follows covers one TCR beta chain sequence. Isolation of CD8+ and CD4+ T cells was performed negatively, whereas enrichment of TEMRA cells was done by FACS. The data stem from a study of CD8 T cells in Susac syndrome. An input of about 0.5 to 1 ug of RNA was subjected to reverse transcription using random hexamers. The authors amplified TCR beta CDR3 across 54 Vbeta and 13 Jbeta using immunoSEQ multiplex PCR. TCRdb recomputed calls from the immunoSEQ multiplex PCR reads with MiXCR, one row per CDR3 protein. Altogether roughly 120,000 distinct CDR3 sequences are present, 95% to 98% being singletons, with the ten largest covering 0.096%. The V and J ends lost 8 bases and 8 bases respectively, with 10 bases between them. The germline CDR1 and CDR2 sequences are LGHDT and YNNKEL (reference sequence). There are 11 residues in the CDR3.

Sequencing used CD4+ T cells from PBMCs. This receptor was identified in a human donor in good health. The chain recombines TRBV3-1 with TRBJ2-1; D gene ambiguous. The CDR3 sequence: CASGIRDEQFF. The CDR3 DNA is TGTGCCAGCGGGATACGCGATGAGCAGTTCTTC.